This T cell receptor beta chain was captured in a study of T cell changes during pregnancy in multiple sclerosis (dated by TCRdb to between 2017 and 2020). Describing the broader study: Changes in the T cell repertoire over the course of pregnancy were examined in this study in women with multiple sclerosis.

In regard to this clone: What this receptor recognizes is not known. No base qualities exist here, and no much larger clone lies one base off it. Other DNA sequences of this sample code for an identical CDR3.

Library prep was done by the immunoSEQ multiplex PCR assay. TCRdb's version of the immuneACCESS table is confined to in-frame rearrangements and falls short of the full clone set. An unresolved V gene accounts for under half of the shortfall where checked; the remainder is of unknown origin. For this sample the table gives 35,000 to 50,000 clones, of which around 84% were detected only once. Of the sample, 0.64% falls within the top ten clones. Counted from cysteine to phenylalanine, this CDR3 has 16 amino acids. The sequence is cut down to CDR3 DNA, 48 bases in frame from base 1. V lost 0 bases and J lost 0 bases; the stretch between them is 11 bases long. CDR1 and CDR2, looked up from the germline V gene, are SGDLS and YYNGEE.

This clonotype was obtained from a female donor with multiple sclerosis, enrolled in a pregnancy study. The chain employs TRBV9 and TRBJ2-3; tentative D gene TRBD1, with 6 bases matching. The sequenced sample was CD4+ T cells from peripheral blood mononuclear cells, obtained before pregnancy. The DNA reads TGTGCCAGCAGCGTAGGAACAGGGTCTAGCACAGATACGCAGTATTTT. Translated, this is CASSVGTGSSTDTQYF.